This T cell receptor (beta chain) was identified during a study of blood T cell repertoires in COVID-19. TCRdb keeps only in-frame clones here, not all; method: immunoSEQ multiplex PCR. In the table there are about 130,000 clones, 80% to 90% of which are singletons. V lost 6 bases to trimming and J lost 1 base, with 16 bases between them. The CDR3 consists of 15 residues. CDR1 is SQVTM, CDR2 ANQGSEA, per germline. V usage is TRBV29-1 and J usage is TRBJ2-1; D gene uncertain. The specimen was peripheral blood. This TCR was sampled from a woman aged 55 to 70 with acute or convalescent COVID-19. The CDR3 bases are TGCAGCGTGCCTTGGTCTGGCGGTTCCTACAATGAGCAGTTCTTC. Translation gives CSVPWSGGSYNEQFF.